Presented here are 2 T cell receptor beta chains from one specimen sequenced in a study of T cell responses to AZD1222 COVID-19 vaccine. Clones were read by immunoSEQ multiplex PCR, and TCRdb kept only the in-frame ones, dropping some. Of 170,000 or so clones listed, 85% to 95% are singletons. This specimen consisted of peripheral blood, obtained 28 days after the second dose of the MenACWY control vaccine. The receptors originated from an adult who received the MenACWY meningococcal vaccine as a control.

The chain uses TRBV4-1 and TRBJ1-1; 8 positions agree with TRBD1. Germline V CDR1 and CDR2: MGHRA, YSYEKL. The CDR3 is made up of 14 amino acids. J was trimmed by 0 bases and V by 5 bases; bases with no gene match: 2. CDR3 DNA: TGCGCCAGCAGCGACAGGGGAATGAACACTGAAGCTTTCTTT. Encoded protein: CASSDRGMNTEAFF.

The gene calls are TRBV2 and TRBJ1-6; D not certain. The CDR3 spans 13 residues. Trimming took off 9 bases at V and 2 bases at J, with 8 bases between the two ends. Germline-derived CDR1 and CDR2 are SNHLY and FYNNEI. Here the CDR3 DNA reads TGTGCCAGAAGGCCGGCCTATAATTCACCCCTCCACTTT. Protein product: CARRPAYNSPLHF.